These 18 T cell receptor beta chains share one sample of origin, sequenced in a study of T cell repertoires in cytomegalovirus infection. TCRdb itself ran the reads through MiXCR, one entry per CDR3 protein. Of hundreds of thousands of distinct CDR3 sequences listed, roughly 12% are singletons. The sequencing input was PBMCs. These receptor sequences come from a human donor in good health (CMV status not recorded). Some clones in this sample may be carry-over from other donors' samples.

CDR3 in amino acids: CSVDVGGRAIEQFF. DNA of the CDR3: TGCAGCGTTGACGTGGGCGGGAGGGCCATTGAGCAGTTCTTC. V usage is TRBV29-1 and J usage is TRBJ2-1, with 9 bases matching TRBD2. V lost 3 bases and J lost 9; bases outside the gene matches: 9. This CDR3 has 14 residues. CDR1 is SQVTM and CDR2 is ANQGSEA in the germline V gene.

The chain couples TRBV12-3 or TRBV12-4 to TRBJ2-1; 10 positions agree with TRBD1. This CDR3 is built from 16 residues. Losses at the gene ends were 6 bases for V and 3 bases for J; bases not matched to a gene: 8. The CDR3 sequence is CASSPTGGTGYNEQFF. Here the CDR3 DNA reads TGTGCCAGCAGCCCGACAGGGGGCACAGGCTACAATGAGCAGTTCTTC.

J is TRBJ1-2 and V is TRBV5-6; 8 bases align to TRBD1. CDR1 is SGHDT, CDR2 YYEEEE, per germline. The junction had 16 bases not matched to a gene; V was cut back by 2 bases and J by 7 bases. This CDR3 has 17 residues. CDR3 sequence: CASSFVPGGAAVSGYTF. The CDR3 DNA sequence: TGTGCCAGCAGCTTCGTTCCAGGGGGCGCGGCTGTGAGTGGCTACACCTTC.

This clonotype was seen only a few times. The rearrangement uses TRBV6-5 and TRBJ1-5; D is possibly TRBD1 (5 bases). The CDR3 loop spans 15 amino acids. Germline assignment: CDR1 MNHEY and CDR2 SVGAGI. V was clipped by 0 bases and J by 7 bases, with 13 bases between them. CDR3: CASSYSPGGGQPQHF. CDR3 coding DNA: TGTGCCAGCAGTTACTCCCCCGGGGGTGGACAGCCCCAGCATTTT.

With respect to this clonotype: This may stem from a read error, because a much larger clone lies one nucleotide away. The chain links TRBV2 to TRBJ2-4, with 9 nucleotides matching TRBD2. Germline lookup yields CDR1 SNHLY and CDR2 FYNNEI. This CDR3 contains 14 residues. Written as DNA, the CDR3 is TGTACCAGCGGGGGGACAGCCTCCAAAAACATTCAGTACTTC. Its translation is CTSGGTASKNIQYF.

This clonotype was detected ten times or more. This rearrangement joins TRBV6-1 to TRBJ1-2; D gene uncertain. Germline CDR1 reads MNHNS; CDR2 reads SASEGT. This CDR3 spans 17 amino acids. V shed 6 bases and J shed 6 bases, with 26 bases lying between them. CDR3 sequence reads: CASRFELPGQALDGYTF. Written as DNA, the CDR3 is TGTGCCAGCAGATTTGAATTACCGGGCCAGGCGCTGGATGGCTACACCTTC.

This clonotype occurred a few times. CDR3 loop: CSAMAGGSTDTQYF. The CDR3 DNA follows: TGCAGTGCTATGGCGGGAGGGAGCACAGATACGCAGTATTTT. This chain uses TRBV20-1 with TRBJ2-3; 9 bases fit TRBD2. Trimming cost V 4 bases and J 0 bases; bases outside gene matches: 2. Germline values: CDR1 DFQATT, CDR2 SNEGSKA (reference sequence). This CDR3 contains 14 residues.

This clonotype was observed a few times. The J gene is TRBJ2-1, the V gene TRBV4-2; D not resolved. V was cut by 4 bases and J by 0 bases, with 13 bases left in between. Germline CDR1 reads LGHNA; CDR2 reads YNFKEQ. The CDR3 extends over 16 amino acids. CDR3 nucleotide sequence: TGTGCCAGCAGCCCCCGAGTCTCAAGCTCCTACAATGAGCAGTTCTTC. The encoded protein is CASSPRVSSSYNEQFF.

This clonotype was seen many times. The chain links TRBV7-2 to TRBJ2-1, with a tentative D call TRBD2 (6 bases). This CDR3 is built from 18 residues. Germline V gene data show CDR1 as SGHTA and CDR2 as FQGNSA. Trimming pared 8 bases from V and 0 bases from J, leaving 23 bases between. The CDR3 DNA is TGTGCCAGCCGAGGGGACGGGAGCATCCCGAGCTCCTACAATGAGCAGTTCTTC. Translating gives CASRGDGSIPSSYNEQFF.

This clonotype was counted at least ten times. The CDR3 DNA reads TGTGCCAGCAGTGCCCCCCAGGGGGGAGCCGGTATCTACGAGCAGTACTTC. Translating it yields CASSAPQGGAGIYEQYF. V is TRBV6-1 and J is TRBJ2-7, with D possibly matching TRBD1 (7 bases). The CDR3 extends over 17 amino acids. Trimming took 4 bases from V and 3 from J, leaving 22 bases between them. Germline V CDR1 and CDR2: MNHNS, SASEGT.

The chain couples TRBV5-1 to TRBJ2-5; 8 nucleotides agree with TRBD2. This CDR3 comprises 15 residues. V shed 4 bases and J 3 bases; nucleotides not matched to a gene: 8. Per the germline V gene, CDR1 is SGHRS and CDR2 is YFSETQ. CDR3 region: CASSPGGREEETQYF. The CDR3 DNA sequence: TGCGCCAGCAGCCCCGGAGGGCGGGAGGAAGAGACCCAGTACTTC. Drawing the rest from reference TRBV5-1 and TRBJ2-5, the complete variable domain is KAGVTQTPRYLIKTRGQQVTLSCSPISGHRSVSWYQQTPGQGLQFLFEYFSETQRNKGNFPGRFSGRQFSNSRSEMNVSTLELGDSALYLCASSPGGREEETQYFGPGTRLLVL.

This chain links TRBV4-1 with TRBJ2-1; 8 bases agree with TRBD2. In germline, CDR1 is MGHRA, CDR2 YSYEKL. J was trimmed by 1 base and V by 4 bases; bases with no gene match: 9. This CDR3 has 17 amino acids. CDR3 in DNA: TGCGCCAGCAGCCCGGGGGGGATCGATGGATCCTACAATGAGCAGTTCTTC. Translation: CASSPGGIDGSYNEQFF.

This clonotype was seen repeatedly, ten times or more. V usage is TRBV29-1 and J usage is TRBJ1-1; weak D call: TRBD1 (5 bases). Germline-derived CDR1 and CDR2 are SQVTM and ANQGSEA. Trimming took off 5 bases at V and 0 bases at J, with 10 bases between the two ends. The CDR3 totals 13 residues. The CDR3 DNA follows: TGCAGCGTTTCGACAGCCTTGAACACTGAAGCTTTCTTT. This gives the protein CSVSTALNTEAFF.

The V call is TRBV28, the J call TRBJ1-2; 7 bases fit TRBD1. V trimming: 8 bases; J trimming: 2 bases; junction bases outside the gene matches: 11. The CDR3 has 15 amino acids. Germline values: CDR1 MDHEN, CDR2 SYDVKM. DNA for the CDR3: TGTGCCAGCGATACCGGGACAGATGGGAACTATGGCTACACCTTC. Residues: CASDTGTDGNYGYTF.

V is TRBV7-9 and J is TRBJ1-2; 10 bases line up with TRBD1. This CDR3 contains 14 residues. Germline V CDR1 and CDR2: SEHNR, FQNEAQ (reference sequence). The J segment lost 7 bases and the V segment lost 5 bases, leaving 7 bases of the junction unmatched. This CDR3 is CASSAGTGEGGYTF. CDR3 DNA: TGTGCCAGCAGCGCGGGGACAGGGGAAGGTGGCTACACCTTC.

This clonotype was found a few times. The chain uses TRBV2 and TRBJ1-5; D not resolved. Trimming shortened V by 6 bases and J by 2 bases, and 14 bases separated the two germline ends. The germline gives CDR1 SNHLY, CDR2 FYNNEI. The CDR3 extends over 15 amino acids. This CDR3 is CASRKGSSGNQPQHF. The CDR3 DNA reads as TGTGCCAGCAGAAAGGGAAGCTCGGGCAATCAGCCCCAGCATTTT.

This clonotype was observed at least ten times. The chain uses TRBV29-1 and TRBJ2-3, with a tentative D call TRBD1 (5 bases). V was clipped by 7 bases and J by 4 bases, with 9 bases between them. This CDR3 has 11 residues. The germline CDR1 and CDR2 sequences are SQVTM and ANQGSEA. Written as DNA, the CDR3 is TGCAGCGGAAGGGGTGCAGATACGCAGTATTTT. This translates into CSGRGADTQYF.

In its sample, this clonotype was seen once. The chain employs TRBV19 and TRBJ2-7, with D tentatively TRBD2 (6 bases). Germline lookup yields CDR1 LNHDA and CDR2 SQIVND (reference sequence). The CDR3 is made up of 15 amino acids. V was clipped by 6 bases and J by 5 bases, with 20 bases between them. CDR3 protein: CASSKTRDAWNEQYF. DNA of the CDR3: TGTGCCAGTAGCAAAACGCGGGACGCTTGGAACGAGCAGTACTTC.